Listed below are T cell receptor beta chains from one sample, sequenced in a study of blood T cell repertoires in COVID-19. TCRdb's table, derived via immunoSEQ multiplex PCR, lists solely in-frame clones and lacks some. The data hold hundreds of thousands of clones, with approximately 89% observed a single time. Sequenced input: peripheral blood. These receptors all stem from a man younger than 35 with COVID-19, enrolled during active disease. Each CDR3 is given with its conserved first and last residue. D genes are given only for firm matches. Expanded clones are given a class, and other clones once, few, many or no size at all.

CDR3 DNA: TGTGCCAGTAGTTTCACAAACCCAGAGACCCAGTACTTC
CDR3 protein: CASSFTNPETQYF
clone size: NA
D gene: NA
V gene: TRBV19
J gene: TRBJ2-5

CDR3 DNA: TGTGCCAGCAGCCCTACTCCAGGGCCCACAGATACGCAGTATTTT
CDR3 protein: CASSPTPGPTDTQYF
clone size: NA
D gene: NA
V gene: TRBV3-1/TRBV3-2
J gene: TRBJ2-3

CDR3 DNA: TGTGCCAGCAAAGGACTAGCGGGGGGGGAGACCCAGTACTTC
CDR3 protein: CASKGLAGGETQYF
clone size: once
D gene: TRBD2
V gene: TRBV6-5
J gene: TRBJ2-5

CDR3 DNA: TGTGCCAGTAGTATAGATCTCCCCGGGAATAGCAATCAGCCCCAGCATTTT
CDR3 protein: CASSIDLPGNSNQPQHF
clone size: once
D gene: NA
V gene: TRBV19
J gene: TRBJ1-5

CDR3 DNA: TGTGCCAGTAGTATCGGACAGGGGGAGGTCGGGGAGCTGTTTTTT
CDR3 protein: CASSIGQGEVGELFF
clone size: NA
D gene: TRBD1
V gene: TRBV19
J gene: TRBJ2-2

CDR3 DNA: TGTGCCAGCAGCCCGGGAGGGTTTGGGTTATCCTACGAGCAGTACTTC
CDR3 protein: CASSPGGFGLSYEQYF
clone size: NA
D gene: TRBD2
V gene: TRBV11-2
J gene: TRBJ2-7

CDR3 DNA: TGTGCCAGCAGCACAGGGTATGGCTACACCTTC
CDR3 protein: CASSTGYGYTF
clone size: NA
D gene: NA
V gene: TRBV4-2
J gene: TRBJ1-2

CDR3 DNA: TGTGCCAGCAGCTTACTTGGTGGAGATAATTCACCCCTCCACTTT
CDR3 protein: CASSLLGGDNSPLHF
clone size: NA
D gene: NA
V gene: TRBV11-2
J gene: TRBJ1-6

CDR3 DNA: TGTGCCAGCGGGGTTACCGGGACTAGCGGGAGGGCCGGCGACGGGGAGCTGTTTTTT
CDR3 protein: CASGVTGTSGRAGDGELFF
clone size: NA
D gene: TRBD2
V gene: TRBV9
J gene: TRBJ2-2

CDR3 DNA: TGTGCCAGCAGCCCTGCCCCTAGCTACAATGAGCAGTTCTTC
CDR3 protein: CASSPAPSYNEQFF
clone size: NA
D gene: NA
V gene: TRBV11-3
J gene: TRBJ2-1

CDR3 DNA: TGCGCCAGCAGCCAAGAGGAGGAGCGGACTTACAATGAGCAGTTCTTC
CDR3 protein: CASSQEEERTYNEQFF
clone size: once
D gene: NA
V gene: TRBV4-1
J gene: TRBJ2-1

CDR3 DNA: TGTGCCAGTAGTATAGAAGGGGGAGTCACTGAAGCTTTCTTT
CDR3 protein: CASSIEGGVTEAFF
clone size: many
D gene: NA
V gene: TRBV19
J gene: TRBJ1-1

CDR3 DNA: TGTGCCAGCAGCTTAGCGAAGGACAGGGGTTGGGAGACCCAGTACTTC
CDR3 protein: CASSLAKDRGWETQYF
clone size: NA
D gene: TRBD1
V gene: TRBV7-6
J gene: TRBJ2-5

CDR3 DNA: TGTGCCAGCCGACCCGGGACAGTCCAAGAGACCCAGTACTTC
CDR3 protein: CASRPGTVQETQYF
clone size: NA
D gene: TRBD1
V gene: TRBV2
J gene: TRBJ2-5

CDR3 DNA: TGTGCCGGGGGAGGCTCTGGGGCCAACGTCCTGACTTTC
CDR3 protein: CAGGGSGANVLTF
clone size: NA
D gene: NA
V gene: TRBV7-6
J gene: TRBJ2-6

CDR3 DNA: TGCGCCAGCTCCCCGACACCTGCAACTAATGAAAAACTGTTTTTT
CDR3 protein: CASSPTPATNEKLFF
clone size: NA
D gene: NA
V gene: TRBV5-1
J gene: TRBJ1-4

CDR3 DNA: TGTGCCAGCAGCCAAGGGGGTGGCGGGAGGATACTATACGAGCAGTACTTC
CDR3 protein: CASSQGGGGRILYEQYF
clone size: NA
D gene: TRBD2
V gene: TRBV3-1/TRBV3-2
J gene: TRBJ2-7

CDR3 DNA: TGCGCCAGCAGGGGGACTAGCGGGTACACCGGGGAGCTGTTTTTT
CDR3 protein: CASRGTSGYTGELFF
clone size: NA
D gene: TRBD2
V gene: TRBV10-1
J gene: TRBJ2-2

CDR3 DNA: TGTGCTATCCTTGGCGGGAGGGCCAGCACAGATACGCAGTATTTT
CDR3 protein: CAILGGRASTDTQYF
clone size: once
D gene: TRBD2
V gene: TRBV2
J gene: TRBJ2-3

CDR3 DNA: TGTGCCTGGACGATTGGGGGGGCGGGTGAAGCTTTCTTT
CDR3 protein: CAWTIGGAGEAFF
clone size: NA
D gene: NA
V gene: TRBV30
J gene: TRBJ1-1

CDR3 DNA: TGTGCCAGCAGCTCAGGTGAAAGAAACACCATATATTTT
CDR3 protein: CASSSGERNTIYF
clone size: NA
D gene: NA
V gene: TRBV5-5
J gene: TRBJ1-3

CDR3 DNA: TGTGCCAGTAGTATAGATCCGGGAGGGAGTGATGGCTACACCTTC
CDR3 protein: CASSIDPGGSDGYTF
clone size: NA
D gene: NA
V gene: TRBV19
J gene: TRBJ1-2

CDR3 DNA: TGTGCCAGCACTGCCGGGGAGGGCTACTCCTACGAGCAGTACTTC
CDR3 protein: CASTAGEGYSYEQYF
clone size: NA
D gene: TRBD2
V gene: TRBV18
J gene: TRBJ2-7

CDR3 DNA: TGTGCCACCAGTGATCCCGGGACTAGCGGGAACCATGAGCAGTTCTTC
CDR3 protein: CATSDPGTSGNHEQFF
clone size: NA
D gene: TRBD2
V gene: TRBV24-1
J gene: TRBJ2-1

CDR3 DNA: TGTGCCAGCAGCTGGTCCGGGACAGGGCTAGAGACCCAGTACTTC
CDR3 protein: CASSWSGTGLETQYF
clone size: NA
D gene: TRBD1
V gene: TRBV7-2
J gene: TRBJ2-5

CDR3 DNA: TGTGCCAGCAGGCAACTGGCTAGCGGCCTTAATGAGCAGTTCTTC
CDR3 protein: CASRQLASGLNEQFF
clone size: NA
D gene: TRBD2
V gene: TRBV11-2
J gene: TRBJ2-1

CDR3 DNA: TGTGCCAGTAGTATAGAAGTCAGGGGGGACTATGGCTACACCTTC
CDR3 protein: CASSIEVRGDYGYTF
clone size: NA
D gene: TRBD1
V gene: TRBV19
J gene: TRBJ1-2

CDR3 DNA: TGTGCCTGGAGTGTACTGGGAGGGGGGCTGAACACTGAAGCTTTCTTT
CDR3 protein: CAWSVLGGGLNTEAFF
clone size: once
D gene: NA
V gene: TRBV30
J gene: TRBJ1-1

CDR3 DNA: TGTGCCAGCAGCTTAAATTGGGGAGGGGATGAGCAGTTCTTC
CDR3 protein: CASSLNWGGDEQFF
clone size: NA
D gene: TRBD2
V gene: TRBV7-3
J gene: TRBJ2-1

CDR3 DNA: TGTGCCACCGCCTCAGCGGGGGAGGAAGATACGCAGTATTTT
CDR3 protein: CATASAGEEDTQYF
clone size: NA
D gene: TRBD2
V gene: TRBV2
J gene: TRBJ2-3

CDR3 DNA: TGTGCCAGCAGTGAATTTCGGGGTTTCGAGCAGTACTTC
CDR3 protein: CASSEFRGFEQYF
clone size: NA
D gene: NA
V gene: TRBV6-1
J gene: TRBJ2-7

CDR3 DNA: TGCAGCGTTGAGCACAGGGAAAGGGTAAGTGTGGAGCTGTTTTTT
CDR3 protein: CSVEHRERVSVELFF
clone size: NA
D gene: NA
V gene: TRBV29-1
J gene: TRBJ2-2

CDR3 DNA: TGTGCCAGCAGCCCGGAGCCGACTAGGGGAAACAATGAGCAGTTCTTC
CDR3 protein: CASSPEPTRGNNEQFF
clone size: NA
D gene: NA
V gene: TRBV7-3
J gene: TRBJ2-1

CDR3 DNA: TGTGCCTGGAGTCGAGGGACTAGCGGTAGGAATGAGCAGTTCTTC
CDR3 protein: CAWSRGTSGRNEQFF
clone size: NA
D gene: TRBD2
V gene: TRBV30
J gene: TRBJ2-1

CDR3 DNA: TGTGCCAGTAGTATTTTGGCGGACACAGATACGCAGTATTTT
CDR3 protein: CASSILADTDTQYF
clone size: NA
D gene: NA
V gene: TRBV19
J gene: TRBJ2-3

CDR3 DNA: TGTGCCAGCAGCCGCCAGGCGGGTCCCTACGAGCAGTACTTC
CDR3 protein: CASSRQAGPYEQYF
clone size: NA
D gene: NA
V gene: TRBV2
J gene: TRBJ2-7

CDR3 DNA: TGTGCCAGCACCGGGACAGGGCATAATTCACCCCTCCACTTT
CDR3 protein: CASTGTGHNSPLHF
clone size: NA
D gene: TRBD1
V gene: TRBV28
J gene: TRBJ1-6

CDR3 DNA: TGCAGTGCTTACAGGGGAGAGACCCAGTACTTC
CDR3 protein: CSAYRGETQYF
clone size: NA
D gene: TRBD1
V gene: TRBV20-1
J gene: TRBJ2-5

CDR3 DNA: TGTGCCAGCAGTGAAGAAAGGGGTCAGCCCCAGCATTTT
CDR3 protein: CASSEERGQPQHF
clone size: NA
D gene: NA
V gene: TRBV2
J gene: TRBJ1-5

CDR3 DNA: TGTGCCAGCAGCTTAGTATTTGCGGGGGGGCAAGAGACCCAGTACTTC
CDR3 protein: CASSLVFAGGQETQYF
clone size: NA
D gene: TRBD2
V gene: TRBV7-9
J gene: TRBJ2-5

CDR3 DNA: TGTGCCAGCTCACCACCGGGCCCATCTGGAAACACCATATATTTT
CDR3 protein: CASSPPGPSGNTIYF
clone size: NA
D gene: NA
V gene: TRBV18
J gene: TRBJ1-3

CDR3 DNA: TGTGCCAGCTCCCAGGGACAGACGGACACTGAAGCTTTCTTT
CDR3 protein: CASSQGQTDTEAFF
clone size: NA
D gene: TRBD1
V gene: TRBV18
J gene: TRBJ1-1

CDR3 DNA: TGTGCCACCAGCAGATGGACTAGCGGGGGATACAATGAGCAGTTCTTC
CDR3 protein: CATSRWTSGGYNEQFF
clone size: few
D gene: TRBD2
V gene: TRBV15
J gene: TRBJ2-1

CDR3 DNA: TGTGCCAGTGGAGGGAGTTTTGGCTACACCTTC
CDR3 protein: CASGGSFGYTF
clone size: NA
D gene: NA
V gene: TRBV25-1
J gene: TRBJ1-2

CDR3 DNA: TGTGCCAGCTGGGCATTGGACGAGCAGTACTTC
CDR3 protein: CASWALDEQYF
clone size: NA
D gene: NA
V gene: TRBV11-2
J gene: TRBJ2-7